A selection of T cell receptor beta chains follows, all from one sample in a study of cytomegalovirus exposure and HLA in healthy donors. Assay: immunoSEQ multiplex PCR; the TCRdb copy retains only in-frame clones and omits some. This sample has 110,000 to 150,000 clones, with 75% found just once. The specimen sequenced was PBMCs. Every receptor here comes from a man aged 25-40 years in good health and CMV-seronegative. Each CDR3 is given without its conserved first and last residue. The order of the fields is V gene, CDR3 length, CDR3 protein.

V gene: TRBV6-6; CDR3 length: 11; CDR3 protein: AGSLQERDRYT
V gene: TRBV27; CDR3 length: 13; CDR3 protein: ASSEWGTGGPEAF
V gene: TRBV5-1; CDR3 length: 14; CDR3 protein: ASSFFTSGRAYEQY
V gene: TRBV11-2; CDR3 length: 16; CDR3 protein: ASSLDRSSGGFTDTQY
V gene: TRBV5-1; CDR3 length: 15; CDR3 protein: ASMPRPSFPMNTEAF
V gene: TRBV27; CDR3 length: 12; CDR3 protein: ASSNLGDSEKLF
V gene: TRBV27; CDR3 length: 11; CDR3 protein: ASSLNRYNEQF
V gene: TRBV4-1; CDR3 length: 13; CDR3 protein: ASSREGVATGELF
V gene: TRBV21-1; CDR3 length: 19; CDR3 protein: ASSKKERTMMGGQGGTEAF
V gene: TRBV19; CDR3 length: 9; CDR3 protein: ASIQDGGYT
V gene: TRBV25-1; CDR3 length: 12; CDR3 protein: ASQVTGTGGRAF
V gene: TRBV19; CDR3 length: 14; CDR3 protein: ASSINPAGATDTQY
V gene: TRBV19; CDR3 length: 11; CDR3 protein: ATFGGGYTEAF
V gene: TRBV5-1; CDR3 length: 10; CDR3 protein: ASSQVNTEAF
V gene: TRBV5-1; CDR3 length: 13; CDR3 protein: ASSFPGSRNYGYT
V gene: TRBV5-1; CDR3 length: 12; CDR3 protein: ASSFSRAPDTQY
V gene: TRBV7-9; CDR3 length: 13; CDR3 protein: ASSLESWYQETQY
V gene: TRBV6-5; CDR3 length: 11; CDR3 protein: ASSNTGVYGYT
V gene: TRBV2; CDR3 length: 17; CDR3 protein: ASPAATSGRGEGGATQY
V gene: TRBV30; CDR3 length: 12; CDR3 protein: AWSVGGSYNEQF
V gene: TRBV6-1; CDR3 length: 13; CDR3 protein: ASSEQKTGGYEQY
V gene: TRBV18; CDR3 length: 13; CDR3 protein: ASSPPGQSTDTQY
V gene: TRBV30; CDR3 length: 10; CDR3 protein: AWSVRGDSQY
V gene: TRBV2; CDR3 length: 11; CDR3 protein: ASAGTGNSPLH
V gene: TRBV9; CDR3 length: 14; CDR3 protein: ASSARQGPNTGELF
V gene: TRBV4-2; CDR3 length: 13; CDR3 protein: ASSPSGPRGETQY
V gene: TRBV9; CDR3 length: 14; CDR3 protein: ASSVLGEDRANGYT
V gene: TRBV6-5; CDR3 length: 13; CDR3 protein: ASSYSRPVSYEQY
V gene: TRBV2; CDR3 length: 13; CDR3 protein: ASRWDTSYNSPLH
V gene: TRBV28; CDR3 length: 12; CDR3 protein: ASSQGVMNTEAF
V gene: TRBV5-4; CDR3 length: 12; CDR3 protein: ASNSYSGANGLT
V gene: TRBV27; CDR3 length: 13; CDR3 protein: ASSLKSQAGQPQH
V gene: TRBV14; CDR3 length: 14; CDR3 protein: ASSQYGQPMNTEAF
V gene: TRBV10-3; CDR3 length: 12; CDR3 protein: AISAREWDNEQF
V gene: TRBV6-5; CDR3 length: 9; CDR3 protein: ATRTGAGYT
V gene: TRBV6-1; CDR3 length: 11; CDR3 protein: ASSRDTRETQY
V gene: TRBV6-6; CDR3 length: 12; CDR3 protein: ASSSVEEGRPQH
V gene: TRBV15; CDR3 length: 12; CDR3 protein: ATSIRQGATEAF
V gene: TRBV18; CDR3 length: 13; CDR3 protein: ASSLVTGTTSEQY
V gene: TRBV11-1; CDR3 length: 14; CDR3 protein: ASSPGTGHNNYGYT
V gene: TRBV5-4; CDR3 length: 13; CDR3 protein: ASSGPGQEIYEQY
V gene: TRBV14; CDR3 length: 12; CDR3 protein: ASSQARVEDEQF
V gene: TRBV19; CDR3 length: 11; CDR3 protein: ASSPQVNYGYT
V gene: TRBV30; CDR3 length: 12; CDR3 protein: AWSGQGNGSPLH
V gene: TRBV6-5; CDR3 length: 9; CDR3 protein: ASRMADTQY
V gene: TRBV30; CDR3 length: 13; CDR3 protein: AWSWGTSGFNEQF
V gene: TRBV5-5; CDR3 length: 15; CDR3 protein: ASSLVLGGLTNQPQH
V gene: TRBV2; CDR3 length: 11; CDR3 protein: ASSVDRGEKLF